This TCR beta chain emerged from a study of beta chain features in type 1 diabetes. This clone was counted only a few times. What it binds is not known. Study-level points and caveats: Within each of all four CD4+ subsets, Type 1 diabetes patients had TCRB CDR3s that were moderately but significantly shorter.

Expressed TCRB transcripts were sequenced, since all the RNA that had been isolated was reverse transcribed. Sequencing was performed with immunoSEQ multiplex PCR; in TCRdb, only in-frame clones are kept and a portion is missing. The data contain under 200,000 clones, approximately 10% of them singletons. Material for sequencing was central memory CD4+ T cells from blood. The sequence derives from a man younger than 40 with type 1 diabetes.

In nucleotides, the CDR3 is TGTGCCAGTAGTGGATCGCTAGCGGATAGCACAGATACGCAGTATTTT. It yields the protein CASSGSLADSTDTQYF. The V and J genes are TRBV19 and TRBJ2-3, with TRBD2 matching over 7 bases. V lost 5 bases to trimming and J lost 0 bases; unmatched junction nucleotides: 8. Germline-derived CDR1 and CDR2 are LNHDA and SQIVND (reference sequence). The CDR3 is 16 amino acids.